This TCR beta chain was profiled in a study of identical twins. TCRdb re-called the 5' RACE reads with MiXCR, one entry per CDR3 protein. The repertoire holds around 570,000 distinct CDR3 sequences, with roughly 9.9% as singletons. Trimming removed 6 bases from V and 2 bases from J, with 18 bases in between. The germline gives CDR1 SGHTA, CDR2 FQGNSA. The CDR3 contains 16 residues. The sample holds a few counts of this clonotype. These data also formed part of another study, on yellow fever vaccine responses in identical twins.

The chain combines TRBV7-2 with TRBJ2-3, with a possible D match to TRBD2 (6 bases). Sequencing used PBMCs. The receptor's source is a woman under 30 in good health. Here the CDR3 DNA reads TGTGCCAGCAGTGCCGAACCGGGACTGCCCACAGATACGCAGTATTTT. Translated, it gives CASSAEPGLPTDTQYF.